One sample yielded the 30 T cell receptor beta chains listed below, sequenced in a study of identical twins. TCRdb re-derived calls from the 5' RACE reads in MiXCR, one entry per CDR3 protein. The repertoire consists of hundreds of thousands of distinct CDR3 sequences, with roughly 6% occurring once and the leading ten covering 1.5% to 2%. Input material: naive T cells sorted from blood. The receptors shown here come from a man younger than 30 in good health.

This clonotype has at least ten counts. The V gene is TRBV27, the J gene TRBJ2-5; TRBD2 agrees at 11 bases. Germline CDR1 and CDR2: MNHEY and SMNVEV (reference sequence). The CDR3 consists of 18 residues. V shed 2 bases and J 0 bases; nucleotides not matched to a gene: 8. The CDR3 reads CASSLRASGRKYQETQYF. The CDR3 nucleotides are TGTGCCAGCAGTTTACGGGCTAGCGGGAGGAAGTACCAAGAGACCCAGTACTTC.

This clonotype has a handful of counts. This chain joins TRBV25-1 and TRBJ1-5; D call uncertain. V dropped 2 bases and J dropped 1 base, with 12 bases sitting between them. This CDR3 comprises 16 residues. Germline V gene sequence: CDR1 MGHDK, CDR2 SYGVNS. The CDR3 bases are TGTGCCAGCAGTGAAACGGGGAAGGAGAGCAATCAGCCCCAGCATTTT. Residues: CASSETGKESNQPQHF.

The genes are TRBV18 and TRBJ2-7; D gene ambiguous. The germline V gene encodes CDR1 KGHSH and CDR2 LQKENI. This CDR3 has 14 amino acids. V was pared by 3 bases and J by 6 bases, with 15 bases between. In DNA form, the CDR3 reads TGTGCCAGCTCACCGGTAGCACTCCAAGGCGAGCAGTACTTC. Its translation is CASSPVALQGEQYF.

This clonotype turned up a few times. The rearrangement links TRBV20-1 to TRBJ2-5; TRBD2 matches at 10 bases. Germline V gives CDR1 DFQATT, CDR2 SNEGSKA (reference sequence). The CDR3 consists of 16 residues. V gave up 5 bases and J gave up 2 bases; unmatched junction bases: 11. DNA for the CDR3: TGCAGTGCTCCCCCGCCCGGACTAGCGGCGCAAGAGACCCAGTACTTC. It yields the protein CSAPPPGLAAQETQYF.

This clonotype has at least ten counts. The chain links TRBV9 to TRBJ2-3, with a possible D match to TRBD2 (6 bases). The length of the CDR3 is 13 residues. The germline CDR1 and CDR2 sequences are SGDLS and YYNGEE. Trimming removed 3 bases at V and 9 bases at J, with 14 bases between. This chain's CDR3 is CASSGSRAGTQYF. In nucleotides, the CDR3 is TGTGCCAGCAGCGGTAGCCGTGCGGGGACGCAGTATTTT.

The V call is TRBV20-1, the J call TRBJ2-7, with 7 bases fitting TRBD2. The CDR3 has 15 amino acids. The germline CDR1 and CDR2 sequences are DFQATT and SNEGSKA (reference sequence). V was clipped by 7 bases and J by 3 bases; unmatched bases: 15. For the CDR3, the DNA is TGCAGTGTCCCGTGGGGCGGGAGAAGGATCTACGAGCAGTACTTC. It is translated as CSVPWGGRRIYEQYF.

The table lists this clonotype with many counts. This chain joins TRBV2 and TRBJ1-1; 7 positions match TRBD1. Germline CDR1 SNHLY, CDR2 FYNNEI. J lost 3 bases, V lost 8 bases, and 9 bases had no gene match. The CDR3 consists of 14 residues. Written as DNA, the CDR3 is TGTGCCAGCGAGGGATTGCAGGGGGACACTGAAGCTTTCTTT. It encodes CASEGLQGDTEAFF.

At least ten counts were recorded for this clonotype. This chain connects TRBV29-1 to TRBJ2-3; 7 bases line up with TRBD2. This CDR3 spans 15 amino acids. Germline V gene sequence: CDR1 SQVTM, CDR2 ANQGSEA. V lost 8 bases, J lost 5 bases, and 16 bases stayed unmatched. CDR3 coding DNA: TGCAGCCCAGAAGAGGGAGGGCCTCAGGGAGATACGCAGTATTTT. This codes for CSPEEGGPQGDTQYF.

This clonotype was recorded at least ten times. This sequence joins TRBV5-1 and TRBJ2-3; D gene ambiguous. Germline V gene sequence: CDR1 SGHRS, CDR2 YFSETQ. With 0 bases removed from V and 1 base from J, the gap between germline ends came to 15 bases. The CDR3 runs 17 residues. As DNA, the CDR3 is TGCGCCAGCAGCTTGGCCTTATCCGTGTGGGGCACAGATACGCAGTATTTT. This encodes CASSLALSVWGTDTQYF. Full variable domain (rest looked up from reference TRBV5-1 and TRBJ2-3): KAGVTQTPRYLIKTRGQQVTLSCSPISGHRSVSWYQQTPGQGLQFLFEYFSETQRNKGNFPGRFSGRQFSNSRSEMNVSTLELGDSALYLCASSLALSVWGTDTQYFGPGTRLTVL.

This clonotype showed up many times. V and J are TRBV11-1 and TRBJ2-2, with no clear D. Germline assignment: CDR1 SGHAT and CDR2 FQDESV (reference sequence). This CDR3 spans 14 amino acids. V lost 3 bases, J lost 0 bases, and 5 bases lay in between. In DNA form, the CDR3 reads TGTGCCAGCAGCTTCACCGCGAACACCGGGGAGCTGTTTTTT. Its protein is CASSFTANTGELFF.

This clonotype was seen ten or more times. The CDR3 spells CASSAVLEDTQYF. CDR3 nucleotide sequence: TGTGCCAGCAGCGCCGTACTAGAAGATACGCAGTATTTT. The chain employs TRBV5-6 and TRBJ2-3; D is possibly TRBD2 (5 bases). Trimming pared 4 bases from V and 5 bases from J, leaving 11 bases between. Germline V CDR1 and CDR2: SGHDT, YYEEEE. This CDR3 is 13 amino acids long.

This clonotype was seen more than once but under ten times. The V gene is TRBV4-1, the J gene TRBJ2-5, with D perhaps matching TRBD1 or TRBD2 (5 bases each). Germline loops: CDR1 MGHRA, CDR2 YSYEKL. This CDR3 contains 16 residues. V lost 6 bases, J lost 3 bases, and 20 bases lay in between. The CDR3 loop is CASRETPGRDKETQYF. CDR3 DNA: TGCGCCAGCAGGGAGACCCCGGGACGGGATAAAGAGACCCAGTACTTC.

V is TRBV18 and J is TRBJ2-1; 7 bases map to TRBD2. This CDR3 is 16 amino acids long. The V gene end was trimmed by 3 bases and the J gene end by 3 bases; junction bases not matched to a gene: 8. Germline CDR1 is KGHSH and CDR2 is LQKENI. CDR3 region: CASSPELALDYNEQFF. CDR3 nucleotides: TGTGCCAGCTCACCGGAACTAGCGTTAGACTACAATGAGCAGTTCTTC. Full variable domain (remainder filled in from reference TRBV18 and TRBJ2-1): NAGVMQNPRHLVRRRGQEARLRCSPMKGHSHVYWYRQLPEEGLKFMVYLQKENIIDESGMPKERFSAEFPKEGPSILRIQQVVRGDSAAYFCASSPELALDYNEQFFGPGTRLTVL.

This clonotype has more than one count but fewer than ten. V gene TRBV24-1 combines with J gene TRBJ2-1, with 9 bases fitting TRBD1. There are 17 residues in the CDR3. Looked up from germline, CDR1 is KGHDR and CDR2 is SFDVKD. The J segment lost 4 bases and the V segment lost 1 base, leaving 7 bases of the junction unmatched. CDR3 in DNA: TGTGCCACCAGTGATTTCTCAGGGACAGGGCCATACAATGAGCAGTTCTTC. Protein: CATSDFSGTGPYNEQFF.

This clonotype has a count of ten or more. CDR3 sequence reads: CSVRVTAGELFF. Here the CDR3 DNA reads TGCAGCGTTCGGGTCACAGCCGGGGAGCTGTTTTTT. This sequence joins TRBV29-1 and TRBJ2-2, with unresolved D. Germline CDR1 is SQVTM and CDR2 is ANQGSEA. The CDR3 totals 12 residues. Trimming removed 5 bases at V and 6 bases at J, with 10 bases between.

J is TRBJ2-3 and V is TRBV12-3 or TRBV12-4, with a weak D call TRBD2 (6 bases). V was clipped by 7 bases and J by 4 bases, with 12 bases between them. There are 13 residues in the CDR3. The DNA for the CDR3 is TGTGCCAGCACTTGGGGGGTTTCAGATACGCAGTATTTT. Translating it yields CASTWGVSDTQYF.

This clonotype was counted many times. DNA of the CDR3: TGCAGCGTTGATCTGTGGGACACAGATACGCAGTATTTT. Protein product: CSVDLWDTDTQYF. The chain has TRBV29-1 and TRBJ2-3; D unclear. Germline V gives CDR1 SQVTM, CDR2 ANQGSEA. V was trimmed by 3 bases and J by 2 bases, leaving 9 bases between them. There are 13 residues in the CDR3.

The table lists this clonotype with many counts. The chain carries TRBV5-1 and TRBJ1-1; no clear D gene. V dropped 3 bases and J dropped 8 bases, with 14 bases sitting between them. Germline V CDR1 and CDR2: SGHRS, YFSETQ. The CDR3 spans 13 residues. CDR3 in amino acids: CASSSSVGNEAFF. The DNA of the CDR3 is TGCGCCAGCAGCTCCTCGGTCGGAAACGAAGCTTTCTTT.

The chain employs TRBV19 and TRBJ2-1, with TRBD1 identical over 9 bases. V was pared by 7 bases and J by 5 bases, with 6 bases of the junction left unmatched. CDR1 is LNHDA, CDR2 SQIVND, per germline (reference sequence). The CDR3 consists of 14 residues. In nucleotides, the CDR3 is TGTGCCAGTAACGACAGGGGGTCCCACAATGAGCAGTTCTTC. This translates into CASNDRGSHNEQFF.

This clonotype was seen a handful of times. The genes are TRBV19 and TRBJ1-2; TRBD1 is a possible D gene (5 bases). The V and J ends lost 4 bases and 4 bases respectively, with 10 bases between them. Germline V lookup: CDR1 LNHDA, CDR2 SQIVND (reference sequence). The CDR3 length is 13 residues. The CDR3 DNA sequence: TGTGCCAGTAGTAACAGGTCTGCCTATGGCTACACCTTC. It yields the protein CASSNRSAYGYTF.

This clonotype was seen only a few times. The chain employs TRBV7-2 and TRBJ2-7, with 7 bases matching TRBD1. The ends lost 5 bases at V and 0 bases at J; junction bases unmatched: 4. Germline V gene lookup returns CDR1 SGHTA and CDR2 FQGNSA. The CDR3 is made up of 14 amino acids. The CDR3 DNA is TGTGCCAGCAGCCGGGACAGTAGCTCCTACGAGCAGTACTTC. It yields the protein CASSRDSSSYEQYF.

The chain links TRBV12-3 or TRBV12-4 to TRBJ2-1; 11 bases fit TRBD2. Trimming removed 3 bases from V and 9 bases from J; junction bases left unmatched: 10. The CDR3 consists of 16 residues. In DNA, the CDR3 is TGTGCCAGCAGTTTGGTGATAGCGGGAGGGCGGGGTGAGCAGTTCTTC. Protein sequence: CASSLVIAGGRGEQFF.

The chain links TRBV6-6 to TRBJ2-5; D is uncertain. V was pared by 8 bases and J by 3 bases, with 10 bases between. This CDR3 is 12 amino acids long. CDR1 is MNHNY, CDR2 SVGAGI, per germline (reference sequence). In DNA form, the CDR3 reads TGTGCCAGCGGCACGGTTAAAGAGACCCAGTACTTC. The encoded protein is CASGTVKETQYF.

This clonotype occurred many times. The chain links TRBV15 to TRBJ1-3; D gene ambiguous. CDR1 is LNHNV and CDR2 is YYDKDF in the germline V gene (reference sequence). Trimming took 0 bases from V and 0 from J, leaving 12 bases between them. The CDR3 loop spans 17 amino acids. CDR3 nucleotide sequence: TGTGCCACCAGCAGAGAAAACGGCCAGCGCTCTGGAAACACCATATATTTT. Amino acids: CATSRENGQRSGNTIYF.

This clonotype was detected many times. One end of the junction does not line up with germline, which may come from a read error. V gene TRBV5-1 combines with J gene TRBJ2-2, with 10 bases lining up with TRBD1. Germline V gives CDR1 SGHRS, CDR2 YFSETQ. There are 17 residues in the CDR3. The CDR3 loop reads CASRLTGGVANTGELFF. The CDR3 nucleotides are TGCGCCAGCCGCTTGACAGGGGGCGTAGCGAACACCGGGGAGCTGTTTTTT.

Comment on this clonotype: This may be a read error, as it is one base from a much larger clone. The genes are TRBV4-3 and TRBJ2-3; D remains ambiguous. The CDR3 runs to 13 residues. V lost 0 bases and J lost 6, with 7 bases in between. Germline loops: CDR1 LGHNA, CDR2 YSLEER. CDR3 bases: TGCGCCAGCAGCCAAGATTCGGAGGATACGCAGTATTTT. Residues: CASSQDSEDTQYF.

The gene calls are TRBV5-4 and TRBJ2-2; D remains ambiguous. The germline gives CDR1 SGHNT, CDR2 YYREEE (reference sequence). The CDR3 length is 12 residues. V shed 2 bases and J shed 6 bases, with 5 bases lying between them. The CDR3 here is CASSLQSGELFF. The CDR3 region has the DNA TGTGCCAGCAGCTTACAATCCGGGGAGCTGTTTTTT.

This clonotype was counted only a few times. The rearrangement links TRBV7-9 to TRBJ2-1; D is undetermined. Germline CDR1 and CDR2: SEHNR and FQNEAQ (reference sequence). Trimming pared 4 bases from V and 0 bases from J, leaving 16 bases between. CDR3 length: 17 residues. CDR3 residues: CASSSGWPIGSYNEQFF. In nucleotides, the CDR3 is TGTGCCAGCAGCTCCGGGTGGCCAATAGGCTCCTACAATGAGCAGTTCTTC.

The CDR3 sequence is CASSKGLAGAGGDNEQFF. CDR3 coding DNA: TGCGCCAGCAGCAAAGGACTAGCGGGAGCGGGGGGGGATAATGAGCAGTTCTTC. The chain uses TRBV4-3 and TRBJ2-1, with 13 bases identical to TRBD2. J lost 7 bases, V lost 5 bases, and 14 bases had no gene match. The CDR3 loop spans 18 amino acids. CDR1 and CDR2 from the germline V gene are LGHNA and YSLEER.

This clonotype was recorded at least ten times. For the CDR3, the DNA is TGCAGCGTCCTGGGGGGCAGGGAGGCCAAAAACATTCAGTACTTC. As protein: CSVLGGREAKNIQYF. This sequence joins TRBV29-1 and TRBJ2-4; D tentatively reads TRBD1 or TRBD2 (6 bases each). Deletions cut 6 bases from V and 1 base from J, with 16 bases between. In germline, CDR1 is SQVTM, CDR2 ANQGSEA. CDR3 length: 15 residues.